The 5 T cell receptor beta chains in this list originate from one sample, sequenced in a study of regulatory T cells in long-lasting Graves disease. For TCR beta, libraries came from iRepertoire HTBI primers and Arm-PCR of CDR3 regions. Each CDR3 protein is one row after TCRdb ran MiXCR on the multiplex PCR reads. The data show 400,000 or so distinct CDR3 sequences, around 24% seen once. As for time point: persistent/refractory GD, antithyroid drugs over 5 years with positive TRAb. The TCR library was made from RNA that had been extracted from PBMCs in TRIzol. Sequencing used peripheral blood mononuclear cells (PBMCs), obtained when the disease was refractory, from a patient treated with antithyroid drugs. These TCRs come from a female donor with Graves disease.

This clonotype was picked up a small number of times. V and J are TRBV20-1 and TRBJ2-7; D possibly matches TRBD1 or TRBD2 (7 bases each). Germline V CDR1 and CDR2: DFQATT, SNEGSKA (reference sequence). V lost 4 bases, J lost 3 bases, and 16 bases lay in between. The CDR3 has 14 amino acids. In nucleotides, the CDR3 is TGCAGTGCTAAAGGGGAGGGGGCGGACTACGAGCAGTACTTC. It translates to CSAKGEGADYEQYF.

This clonotype was recorded many times. The genes are TRBV20-1 and TRBJ2-7; 8 nucleotides line up with TRBD1. The CDR3 loop spans 11 amino acids. The germline CDR1 and CDR2 sequences are DFQATT and SNEGSKA (reference sequence). The trim removed 6 bases at V and 6 bases at J, leaving 4 bases unmatched. CDR3 amino acids: CSAGQGTEQYF. CDR3 nucleotides: TGCAGTGCAGGACAGGGAACCGAGCAGTACTTC.

The count of this clonotype is one. An end of the junction differs from the germline gene, which may be a read error. The chain is built from TRBV6-2 or TRBV6-3 and TRBJ2-7, with unresolved D. The CDR3 contains 12 residues. Germline assignment: CDR1 MNHEY and CDR2 SVGEGT. As DNA, the CDR3 is TGTGCCAGCAGGACTCCCTCCTGCGAGCAGTACTTC. It specifies CASRTPSCEQYF.

The V and J genes are TRBV20-1 and TRBJ2-1, with TRBD2 matching over 9 bases. Germline CDR1 reads DFQATT; CDR2 reads SNEGSKA (reference sequence). V shed 3 bases and J 7 bases; nucleotides not matched to a gene: 10. This CDR3 has 15 amino acids. The CDR3 protein is CSASLWGSGGNEQFF. The CDR3, as DNA: TGCAGTGCTAGCCTTTGGGGGAGCGGGGGGAATGAGCAGTTCTTC.

This clonotype occurred a few times. The chain joins TRBV4-3 to TRBJ2-2; D unclear. The germline gives CDR1 LGHNA, CDR2 YSLEER. This CDR3 is built from 13 residues. V lost 0 bases to trimming and J lost 8 bases, with 7 bases between them. In DNA form, the CDR3 reads TGCGCCAGCAGCCAAGATCTGGGAGGGGAGCTGTTTTTT. Translated, it gives CASSQDLGGELFF.